The following is a T cell receptor beta chain sequence with its context. The entry originates in a study of radiotherapy plus CTLA-4 blockade in lung cancer. Germline V gives CDR1 SGHTA, CDR2 FQGNSA. Unmatched junction bases numbered 5, after V lost 5 bases and J lost 4 bases. The CDR3 loop spans 14 amino acids. Patients in the study, people with chemo-refractory metastatic non-small-cell lung cancer, received focal radiation plus ipilimumab CTLA-4 blockade. Assay used: immunoSEQ multiplex PCR; TCRdb lists only in-frame clones, some missing. Among fewer than 85,000 clones listed, approximately 86% were seen once.

The chain has TRBV7-2 and TRBJ2-5; 9 bases are a match to TRBD1. The sample was peripheral blood, taken from a patient treated with radiotherapy plus ipilimumab. The receptor's source is a human donor with non-small cell lung cancer who had stable disease on radiotherapy plus ipilimumab. DNA of the CDR3: TGTGCCAGCAGCGAACAGGGGGCGAGAGAGACCCAGTACTTC. Protein sequence: CASSEQGARETQYF. Full variable domain (remainder filled in from reference TRBV7-2 and TRBJ2-5): GAGVSQSPSNKVTEKGKDVELRCDPISGHTALYWYRQSLGQGLEFLIYFQGNSAPDKSGLPSDRFSAERTGGSVSTLTIQRTQQEDSAVYLCASSEQGARETQYFGPGTRLLVL.